This T cell receptor beta chain was recovered during a study of blood T cell repertoires in COVID-19. Study details: T cells, B-cell-depleted T cells, or PBMCs supplied cDNA or gDNA.

With V trimmed by 8 bases and J by 6 bases, 3 bases remained unmatched. Germline V lookup: CDR1 LNHDA, CDR2 SQIVND (reference sequence). This CDR3 is 13 amino acids long. In the original analysis: For nucleated cells, counts were estimated from reference gene primer amplification. Repertoires were generated with immunoSEQ multiplex PCR, while TCRdb's copy carries only in-frame clones and drops some. That table furnishes V, J and clone size, whereas the DNA furnished D and trimming. The table records under 200,000 clones, approximately 79% of them present only once. The sample was peripheral blood. J is TRBJ2-4 and V is TRBV19; 11 bases match TRBD2. This TCR was sampled from a man between 60 and 75 years old with active or convalescent COVID-19. This CDR3 reads CASFGLAGNIQYF. CDR3 coding DNA: TGTGCCAGTTTTGGACTAGCGGGAAACATTCAGTACTTC.